The clone carrying this T cell receptor beta chain appeared a few times. No antigen is known for it. A UMI-containing oligonucleotide was joined by 3' ligation to the TCR cDNA template. Adult healthy volunteers gave 2.5 ml peripheral blood for whole-blood RNA. The CDR3 has 15 residues. Trimming at V came to 5 bases and at J to 4 bases, leaving 10 bases not matched to a gene. Germline V CDR1 and CDR2: MNHEY, SMNVEV (reference sequence). This sample is part of a study of naive and memory T cell subsets. Whole-study findings and limits: TCR transcript changes with activation or differentiation may affect this RNA method.

The SP2 primer and nested alpha and beta constant region primers amplified ligated cDNA in four rounds. Alpha and beta constant region primers primed reverse transcription for blood and skin samples. One entry per CDR3 protein, called by TCRdb with MiXCR from the 5' RACE reads. Here the sample spans more than 45,000 distinct CDR3 sequences, roughly 6.7% being singletons. This chain links TRBV27 with TRBJ2-7; 8 bases fit TRBD2. The receptor was derived from a male donor in good health. The CDR3 nucleotides read TGTGCCAGCAGTAAACTAGCGGAGGGCGTTTACGAGCAGTACTTC. As protein: CASSKLAEGVYEQYF.